A single sample is the source of the 11 T cell receptor beta chains below, sequenced in a study of blood T cell repertoires in COVID-19. Repertoires were generated with immunoSEQ multiplex PCR, while TCRdb's copy carries only in-frame clones and drops some. The sample shows under 200,000 clones, roughly 87% of them seen only once. The material sequenced was peripheral blood. The receptors come from a man in his fifties or sixties with active or convalescent COVID-19.

The chain recombines TRBV6-6 with TRBJ2-1; D unresolved. CDR1 is MNHNY and CDR2 is SVGAGI in the germline V gene (reference sequence). The CDR3 sequence is 13 residues long. V lost 4 bases and J lost 9, with 13 bases in between. This chain's CDR3 is CASSSFLVAEQFF. CDR3 nucleotide sequence: TGTGCCAGCAGTTCGTTTCTAGTAGCTGAGCAGTTCTTC.

The chain is built from TRBV29-1 and TRBJ2-1, with 7 nucleotides matching TRBD1. The germline gives CDR1 SQVTM, CDR2 ANQGSEA. This CDR3 contains 14 residues. Trimming removed 6 bases from V and 2 bases from J; junction bases left unmatched: 7. The CDR3 nucleotides read TGCAGCGTGACGACAGGGACCCCCTACAATGAGCAGTTCTTC. Amino acids: CSVTTGTPYNEQFF.

This clone was observed a handful of times. In DNA form, the CDR3 reads TGTGCCAGCAGCAGTAACAGGGGGCGCGACGCTTTCTTT. This encodes CASSSNRGRDAFF. The V and J genes are TRBV5-6 and TRBJ1-1; 9 bases map to TRBD1. CDR3 length equals 13 residues. Germline V lookup: CDR1 SGHDT, CDR2 YYEEEE. The V segment lost 4 bases and the J segment 11 bases; nucleotides outside the gene matches: 9.

The chain uses TRBV5-1 and TRBJ2-7; D is possibly TRBD1 (6 bases). The CDR3 covers 14 residues. The ends were cut back, 5 bases at V and 1 base at J, with 13 bases in the middle. Germline CDR1 SGHRS, CDR2 YFSETQ. The CDR3 is CASRARTDSYEQYF. DNA for the CDR3: TGCGCCAGCAGGGCGCGGACAGATTCCTACGAGCAGTACTTC. Filled out from reference TRBV5-1 and TRBJ2-7, the complete variable domain reads KAGVTQTPRYLIKTRGQQVTLSCSPISGHRSVSWYQQTPGQGLQFLFEYFSETQRNKGNFPGRFSGRQFSNSRSEMNVSTLELGDSALYLCASRARTDSYEQYFGPGTRLTVT.

CDR3: CASSLDRGDTEAFF. The CDR3 DNA is TGTGCCAGCTCATTGGACAGGGGAGACACTGAAGCTTTCTTT. V usage is TRBV18 and J usage is TRBJ1-1, with TRBD1 identical over 9 bases. V trimming: 5 bases; J trimming: 3 bases; junction bases outside the gene matches: 4. Germline CDR1 reads KGHSH; CDR2 reads LQKENI. The CDR3 has 14 residues.

This clone came up a few times. This chain uses TRBV15 with TRBJ2-7; D is perhaps TRBD2 (7 bases). Germline V lookup: CDR1 LNHNV, CDR2 YYDKDF (reference sequence). V lost 3 bases to trimming and J lost 3 bases, with 15 bases between them. The CDR3 spans 15 residues. This CDR3 reads CATSSPQGGRYEQYF. The CDR3 nucleotides are TGTGCCACCAGCAGCCCACAGGGAGGGCGCTACGAGCAGTACTTC. Using reference TRBV15 and TRBJ2-7 for the parts outside the CDR3, the full variable domain is DAMVIQNPRYQVTQFGKPVTLSCSQTLNHNVMYWYQQKSSQAPKLLFHYYDKDFNNEADTPDNFQSRRPNTSFCFLDIRSPGLGDTAMYLCATSSPQGGRYEQYFGPGTRLTVT.

This chain joins TRBV2 and TRBJ1-3; maybe TRBD1 (5 bases). The CDR3 sequence is 13 residues long. Looked up from germline, CDR1 is SNHLY and CDR2 is FYNNEI. Trimming shortened V by 6 bases and J by 2 bases, and 8 bases separated the two germline ends. As DNA, the CDR3 is TGTGCCAGCAGGGGGCCCCCTGGAAACACCATATATTTT. Translating gives CASRGPPGNTIYF.

CDR3 loop: CASARTGRDGEQFF. DNA for the CDR3: TGTGCCAGCGCCAGGACTGGCCGTGATGGTGAGCAGTTCTTC. V gene TRBV11-3 combines with J gene TRBJ2-1; possible D gene TRBD2, 5 bases. Trimming took 8 bases from V and 9 from J, leaving 20 bases between them. This CDR3 contains 14 residues. Germline CDR1 SGHNT, CDR2 YENEEA.

A remark on this clone: The junction departs from germline at one end; a sequencing error may be responsible. Different DNA sequences within this sample yield the same CDR3. The V call is TRBV10-3, the J call TRBJ2-3, with TRBD2 matching over 10 bases. This CDR3 contains 18 residues. Germline V gene data show CDR1 as ENHRY and CDR2 as SYGVKD. In nucleotides, the CDR3 is TGTGCCCTCAGTGAAACAAGCGGGGGGGCGGGGAGCTCAGATACGCAGTATTTT. This codes for CALSETSGGAGSSDTQYF.

This clone was recorded only once. The chain carries TRBV29-1 and TRBJ2-7; TRBD2 agrees at 14 bases. CDR1 is SQVTM and CDR2 is ANQGSEA in the germline V gene. The length of the CDR3 is 21 residues. With 5 bases clipped from V and 0 bases from J, the junction kept 21 bases outside the gene matches. The CDR3 nucleotides read TGCAGCGTTTTGACGCCCTGGCGGCCCGGGACTAGCGGGGGAAGCTCCTACGAGCAGTACTTC. It translates to CSVLTPWRPGTSGGSSYEQYF.

The gene calls are TRBV2 and TRBJ1-1, with D perhaps TRBD1 (6 bases). There are 13 residues in the CDR3. V lost 7 bases and J lost 5, with 14 bases in between. Looked up from germline, CDR1 is SNHLY and CDR2 is FYNNEI. The chain's CDR3 is CASTVQGNTEAFF. The CDR3 DNA reads TGTGCCAGCACTGTACAGGGTAATACTGAAGCTTTCTTT.